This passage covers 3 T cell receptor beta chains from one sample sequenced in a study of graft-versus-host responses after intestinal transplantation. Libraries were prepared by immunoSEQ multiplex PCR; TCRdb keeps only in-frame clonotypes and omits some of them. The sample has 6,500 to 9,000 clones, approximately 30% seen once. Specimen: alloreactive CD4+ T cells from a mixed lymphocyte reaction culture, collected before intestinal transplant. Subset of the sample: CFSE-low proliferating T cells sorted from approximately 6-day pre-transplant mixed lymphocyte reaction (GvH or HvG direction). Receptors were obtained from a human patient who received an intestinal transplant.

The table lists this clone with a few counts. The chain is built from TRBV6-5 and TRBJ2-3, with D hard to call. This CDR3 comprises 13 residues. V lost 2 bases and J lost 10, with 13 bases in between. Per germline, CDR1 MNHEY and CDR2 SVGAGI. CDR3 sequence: CASSYAAGSAQYF. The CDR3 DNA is TGTGCCAGCAGTTACGCTGCCGGGTCTGCGCAGTATTTT.

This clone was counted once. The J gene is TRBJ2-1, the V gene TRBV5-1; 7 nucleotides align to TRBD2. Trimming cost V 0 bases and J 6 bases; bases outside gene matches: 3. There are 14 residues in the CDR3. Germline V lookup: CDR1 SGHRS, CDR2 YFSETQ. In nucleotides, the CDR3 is TGCGCCAGCAGCTTGGGGTGGGGGGGCAATGAGCAGTTCTTC. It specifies CASSLGWGGNEQFF.

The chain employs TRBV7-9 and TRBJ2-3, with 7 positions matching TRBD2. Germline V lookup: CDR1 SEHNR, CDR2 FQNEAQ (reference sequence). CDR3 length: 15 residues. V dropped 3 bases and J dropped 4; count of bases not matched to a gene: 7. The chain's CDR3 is CASSFGAGVPDTQYF. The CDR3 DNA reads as TGTGCCAGCAGCTTTGGGGCGGGAGTGCCAGATACGCAGTATTTT.